This T cell receptor beta chain was retrieved from a study of blood T cells in healthy people across ages. This clonotype was seen a handful of times. Its antigen is undetermined. PCR was performed a second time for about 7 to 12 cycles using a sample-barcoded 5' primer and a J-beta primer mix. TCRdb passed the 5' RACE reads through MiXCR, listing each CDR3 protein once. The sample has hundreds of thousands of distinct CDR3 sequences; about a third are singletons. V lost 4 bases and J lost 1; bases outside the gene matches: 5. This CDR3 has 16 amino acids. The germline V gene has CDR1 LNHDA and CDR2 SQIVND (reference sequence). General study points: A conclusive naive versus antigen-experienced comparison was prevented by the unsorted PBMCs. Expanded clonotype changes were possibly confounded by unknown donor CMV status. Donors of long life had a larger count of naive CD4+ cells and greater diversity than aged donors.

The donors, aged about 6 to 100, were healthy Caucasians from Russia. The V gene is TRBV19, the J gene TRBJ2-7; 12 positions match TRBD2. The sequenced material came from blood. The TCR sequence derives from a woman of 80 years or more in good health. This CDR3 is CASSTSGTSGSYEQYF. In DNA, the CDR3 is TGTGCCAGTAGTACCTCCGGGACTAGCGGGTCCTACGAGCAGTACTTC.